This TCR beta chain was captured in a study of shared clonotypes between healthy human individuals. Study overall: A couple of women and three men aged 18 to 49 made up the donors.

To note about this clone: The antigen is not known.

Points from the study as a whole: An expected dependence of interdonor clonotype sharing on sequencing depth was noted.

The CDR3 contains 13 residues. V lost 7 bases to trimming and J lost 2 bases, with 11 bases between them. Germline V gene data show CDR1 as LNHDA and CDR2 as SQIVND (reference sequence). Donors had no recently reported acute infections or vaccinations and were HIV-negative. Assay used: immunoSEQ multiplex PCR; TCRdb lists only in-frame clones, some missing. The sample holds approximately 2,000,000 clones, roughly 90% seen once. Sequencing was carried out using naive CD4+ T cells from PBMCs. Subset described: CD45RA+ positively selected. V gene TRBV19 combines with J gene TRBJ1-2; D is ambiguous. The TCR was taken from a man aged 18 to 30 in good health. Some clones in this sample may be carry-over from other donors' samples. CDR3 in amino acids: CASMGRSNYGYTF. For the CDR3, the DNA is TGTGCCAGTATGGGAAGGAGCAACTATGGCTACACCTTC. The complete variable domain, with remaining parts taken from reference TRBV19 and TRBJ1-2, reads DGGITQSPKYLFRKEGQNVTLSCEQNLNHDAMYWYRQDPGQGLRLIYYSQIVNDFQKGDIAEGYSVSREKKESFPLTVTSAQKNPTAFYLCASMGRSNYGYTFGSGTRLTVV.